The clone carrying this T cell receptor beta chain appeared a few times. The antigen is undetermined. The PCR made use of 60 Vbeta and 13 Jbeta primers. The method was immunoSEQ multiplex PCR; TCRdb's version includes in-frame clones alone and lacks a portion of them. The table has tens of thousands of clones, 70% to 75% seen once; the top ten hold 20% to 25%. Germline CDR1 GTSNPN, CDR2 SVGIG (reference sequence). The CDR3 is made up of 16 amino acids. After removal of 2 bases from V and 3 bases from J, the junction contained 9 bases not matched to a gene. The data were obtained in a study of cytomegalovirus exposure and HLA in healthy donors. The overall study: Drawn from HLA-typed donors, roughly 87 million unique TCRs were held in an early data release.

Study-wide results and limits: Researchers had no immune exposure information except CMV serostatus available. DRB1 had the most TCR associations and HLA-C the fewest, a later analysis found, with rates varying by HLA locus.

Sequenced: PBMCs. The gene calls are TRBV30 and TRBJ1-5; 8 bases line up with TRBD1. The receptor was isolated from a woman in her 30s in good health and CMV-seropositive. This chain's CDR3 is CAWSISTGGDNQPQHF. CDR3 bases: TGTGCCTGGAGTATCTCCACAGGGGGGGACAATCAGCCCCAGCATTTT.